The clone carrying this T cell receptor (beta chain) was seen more than once but under ten times. Its specificity is not known. The CDR3 length is 11 residues. V gave up 5 bases and J gave up 7 bases, with 8 bases separating them. Germline CDR1 SGHVS, CDR2 FQNEAQ. Each single cDNA molecule received a unique molecular identifier. TCRdb re-called the 5' RACE reads through MiXCR, storing one row per CDR3 protein. In the table there are some 80,000 distinct CDR3 sequences, more than 10% of which are singletons. These data belong to a study of early T cells in non-severe SARS-CoV-2 infection. For the study at large: Chains were unpaired, as sequencing was done on bulk RNA from unsorted whole blood.

General study results and limits: Missing private and CD4 specificities, VDJdb matching favored anti-spike CD8 responses.

The receptor comes from an adult who was a healthcare worker with PCR-confirmed SARS-CoV-2 infection or an uninfected control (not recorded which). Sequenced input: whole blood. The chain couples TRBV7-8 to TRBJ2-5; D gene unclear. In DNA form, the CDR3 reads TGTGCCAGCAGCGAATCGCCGACCCAGTACTTC. Translation gives CASSESPTQYF.